Shown below are 15 T cell receptor beta chains from a single sample sequenced in a study of shared clonotypes between healthy human individuals. Libraries were prepared by immunoSEQ multiplex PCR; TCRdb keeps only in-frame clonotypes and omits some of them. The repertoire holds 2 million to 2.5 million clones, about 92% seen once, with 0.39% in the top ten. Sequenced: naive CD4+ T cells from PBMCs. Subset reported: CD45RA+ positively selected. Source of these receptors: a man between 18 and 35 years old in good health. Some clones in this sample may be carry-over from other donors' samples.

The gene calls are TRBV27 and TRBJ1-5; 8 bases are a match to TRBD1. CDR1 is MNHEY, CDR2 SMNVEV, per germline (reference sequence). J lost 7 bases, V lost 5 bases, and 7 bases had no gene match. The CDR3 is 14 amino acids. The CDR3 is CASSKDRGEQPQHF. CDR3 DNA: TGTGCCAGCAGTAAAGACAGGGGTGAGCAGCCCCAGCATTTT.

This sequence joins TRBV5-4 and TRBJ2-2; the D is unclear. Trimming pared 4 bases from V and 8 bases from J, leaving 12 bases between. Germline V gene sequence: CDR1 SGHNT, CDR2 YYREEE (reference sequence). The CDR3 totals 13 residues. The CDR3 sequence is CASSGLGIGELFF. The DNA for the CDR3 is TGTGCCAGCAGCGGCCTGGGCATAGGGGAGCTGTTTTTT.

The rearrangement joins TRBV18 to TRBJ2-1, with D perhaps matching TRBD2 (7 bases). CDR3 length equals 18 residues. Germline V gene sequence: CDR1 KGHSH, CDR2 LQKENI. The V end was cut by 2 bases, the J end by 6 bases, with 23 bases between. The CDR3 spells CASSPIGGGGVPPNEQFF. The DNA for the CDR3 is TGTGCCAGCTCACCAATCGGGGGAGGGGGAGTCCCCCCCAATGAGCAGTTCTTC.

The chain recombines TRBV15 with TRBJ2-1, with TRBD1 matching over 8 bases. CDR3 size: 15 residues. Trimming removed 0 bases from V and 6 bases from J; junction bases left unmatched: 4. The germline gives CDR1 LNHNV, CDR2 YYDKDF (reference sequence). The CDR3 protein is CATSRDVTGVNEQFF. CDR3 coding DNA: TGTGCCACCAGCAGAGATGTGACAGGGGTCAATGAGCAGTTCTTC.

The chain links TRBV7-3 to TRBJ2-1, with TRBD1 matching 8 bases. The CDR3 spans 15 residues. CDR1 and CDR2 from the germline V gene are SGHTA and FQGTGA. With 5 bases clipped from V and 9 bases from J, the junction kept 12 bases outside the gene matches. The CDR3 nucleotides read TGTGCCAGCAGCCCCAAATGGACAGGGAGACGTGAGCAGTTCTTC. As protein: CASSPKWTGRREQFF.

This chain connects TRBV27 to TRBJ1-4; possible D gene TRBD1, 6 bases. V was trimmed by 3 bases and J by 7 bases, leaving 12 bases between them. The CDR3 covers 14 residues. Germline V lookup: CDR1 MNHEY, CDR2 SMNVEV (reference sequence). Here the CDR3 reads CASSFRAGAEKLFF. The CDR3, as DNA: TGTGCCAGCAGTTTCAGGGCAGGGGCTGAAAAACTGTTTTTT.

The rearrangement joins TRBV5-1 to TRBJ2-3; D possibly matches TRBD1 or TRBD2 (6 bases each). This CDR3 spans 16 amino acids. The germline gives CDR1 SGHRS, CDR2 YFSETQ. Trimming left V 3 bases short and J 0 bases short, with 14 bases between. The CDR3 DNA reads as TGCGCCAGCAGCTCGACAGGACTAACAAGCACAGATACGCAGTATTTT. As protein: CASSSTGLTSTDTQYF.

About this clone itself: No conserved phenylalanine or tryptophan ends this CDR3, so it is likely a read error. The J gene is TRBJ2-7, the V gene TRBV18, with 12 bases aligning to TRBD2. Germline assignment: CDR1 KGHSH and CDR2 LQKENI. With 5 bases clipped from V and 0 bases from J, the junction kept 8 bases outside the gene matches. The CDR3 is made up of 17 amino acids. The CDR3 nucleotides read TGTGCCAGCTCATCTCGACTAGCGGGAGATTTCTCCTACGAGCAGTACCTC. Encoded protein: CASSSRLAGDFSYEQYL.

The chain recombines TRBV4-2 with TRBJ2-1; 8 nucleotides match TRBD2. The CDR3 has 16 amino acids. Trimming removed 1 base from V and 4 bases from J; junction bases left unmatched: 6. CDR1 LGHNA and CDR2 YNFKEQ come from the germline V gene. The CDR3 DNA reads as TGTGCCAGCAGCCAAGCGGCGGGAGGTGCGTACAATGAGCAGTTCTTC. As protein: CASSQAAGGAYNEQFF.

The chain employs TRBV9 and TRBJ2-7; the match to TRBD2 covers 8 bases. This CDR3 has 17 residues. Germline trimming cut 4 bases from V and 0 bases from J; bases unmatched to any gene: 12. Germline V gene lookup returns CDR1 SGDLS and CDR2 YYNGEE. CDR3 residues: CASSPRLASPSSYEQYF. CDR3 nucleotide sequence: TGTGCCAGCAGCCCTAGACTAGCGAGTCCCAGCTCCTACGAGCAGTACTTC.

A remark on this clone: The sample has other DNA sequences that encode this CDR3 too. The J gene is TRBJ2-7, the V gene TRBV6-5; 7 nucleotides line up with TRBD2. CDR1 is MNHEY, CDR2 SVGAGI, per germline. The CDR3 totals 13 residues. The trim removed 4 bases at V and 6 bases at J, leaving 6 bases unmatched. CDR3 protein: CASSSGGGREQYF. Here the CDR3 DNA reads TGTGCCAGCAGTTCGGGGGGAGGACGCGAGCAGTACTTC.

Points on this clone: Other DNA sequences in this sample translate to the same CDR3. The rearrangement links TRBV4-3 to TRBJ2-7; TRBD2 aligns across 10 bases. CDR1 LGHNA and CDR2 YSLEER come from the germline V gene. The CDR3 extends over 15 amino acids. Trimming at V came to 1 base and at J to 1 base, leaving 1 base not matched to a gene. CDR3 sequence reads: CASSQVLAGSYEQYF. CDR3 in DNA: TGCGCCAGCAGCCAAGTACTAGCGGGATCCTACGAGCAGTACTTC.

V usage is TRBV7-9 and J usage is TRBJ1-4; TRBD1 matches 7 bases. CDR1 is SEHNR and CDR2 is FQNEAQ in the germline V gene (reference sequence). The CDR3 runs to 15 residues. Trimming cost V 5 bases and J 5 bases; bases outside gene matches: 8. The CDR3 region is CASSPRQGGNEKLFF. Written as DNA, the CDR3 is TGTGCCAGCAGCCCCAGACAGGGTGGCAATGAAAAACTGTTTTTT.

The rearrangement uses TRBV5-6 and TRBJ1-1; D not certain. The germline V gene encodes CDR1 SGHDT and CDR2 YYEEEE. This CDR3 region has 17 residues. Trimming removed 2 bases from V and 0 bases from J, with 17 bases in between. The CDR3 spells CASSFYQTNLMNTEAFF. CDR3 coding DNA: TGTGCCAGCAGCTTCTATCAGACTAATCTCATGAACACTGAAGCTTTCTTT.

The V call is TRBV10-1, the J call TRBJ2-5, with D perhaps matching TRBD1 (5 bases). Trimming removed 6 bases from V and 3 bases from J, with 11 bases in between. CDR1 is WNHNN, CDR2 SYGVQD, per germline (reference sequence). The CDR3 has 13 amino acids. As DNA, the CDR3 is TGCGCCAGCAGCTCGACAGCGAAAGAGACCCAGTACTTC. It yields the protein CASSSTAKETQYF.